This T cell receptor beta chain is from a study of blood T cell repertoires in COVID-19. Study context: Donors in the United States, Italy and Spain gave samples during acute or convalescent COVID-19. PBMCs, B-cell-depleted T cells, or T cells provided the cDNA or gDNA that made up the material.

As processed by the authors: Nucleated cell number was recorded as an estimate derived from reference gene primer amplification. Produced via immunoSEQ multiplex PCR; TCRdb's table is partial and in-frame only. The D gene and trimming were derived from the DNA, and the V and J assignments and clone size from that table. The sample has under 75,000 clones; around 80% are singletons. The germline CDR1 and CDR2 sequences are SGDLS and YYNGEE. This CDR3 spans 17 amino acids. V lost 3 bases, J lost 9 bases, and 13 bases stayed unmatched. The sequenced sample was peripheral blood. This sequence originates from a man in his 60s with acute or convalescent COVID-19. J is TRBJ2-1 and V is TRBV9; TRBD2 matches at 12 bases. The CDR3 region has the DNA TGTGCCAGCAGCGCCACCGCCTCTAGCGGGGGGGCGGGTGAGCAGTTCTTC. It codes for CASSATASSGGAGEQFF.